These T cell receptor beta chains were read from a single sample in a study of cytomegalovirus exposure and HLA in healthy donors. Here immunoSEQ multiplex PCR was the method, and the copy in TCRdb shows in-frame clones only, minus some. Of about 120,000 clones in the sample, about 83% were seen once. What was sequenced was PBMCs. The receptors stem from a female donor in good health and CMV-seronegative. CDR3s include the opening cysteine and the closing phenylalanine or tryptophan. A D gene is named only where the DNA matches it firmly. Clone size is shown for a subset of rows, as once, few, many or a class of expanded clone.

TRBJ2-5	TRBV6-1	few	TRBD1	CASRGTGGGGETQYF	TGTGCCAGCAGGGGGACAGGGGGCGGGGGTGAGACCCAGTACTTC
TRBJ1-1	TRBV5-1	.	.	CASSPNTRAGNTEAFF	TGCGCCAGCAGCCCGAATACGAGGGCGGGGAACACTGAAGCTTTCTTT
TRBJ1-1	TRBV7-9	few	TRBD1	CASSLPTQGKSTEAFF	TGTGCCAGCAGCTTACCGACACAGGGGAAAAGCACTGAAGCTTTCTTT
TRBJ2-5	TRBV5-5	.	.	CASSFDSMRETQYF	TGTGCCAGCAGCTTCGACAGTATGAGGGAGACCCAGTACTTC
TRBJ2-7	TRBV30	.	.	CAWSMSGIEQYF	TGTGCCTGGAGCATGTCAGGAATCGAGCAGTACTTC
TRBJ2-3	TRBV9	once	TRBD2	CASSRDGGFTDTQYF	TGTGCCAGCAGCCGGGACGGGGGGTTCACAGATACGCAGTATTTT
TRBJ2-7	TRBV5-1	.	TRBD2	CASSLGTVGGKTVEQYF	TGCGCCAGCAGCTTAGGGACCGTGGGGGGGAAAACGGTCGAGCAGTACTTC
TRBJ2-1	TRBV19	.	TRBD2	CASSIDDSGGAYNEQFF	TGTGCCAGTAGTATAGACGATAGCGGGGGGGCGTACAATGAGCAGTTCTTC
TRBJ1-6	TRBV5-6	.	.	CASSLGITQGQAPLHF	TGTGCCAGCAGCTTGGGAATAACGCAGGGCCAAGCGCCCCTCCACTTT
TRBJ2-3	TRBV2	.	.	CASTRGATSTGTQYF	TGTGCCAGCACCCGAGGGGCAACTAGCACAGGTACGCAGTATTTT
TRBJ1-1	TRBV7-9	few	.	CASSLGREAFF	TGTGCCAGCAGCTTAGGGAGGGAAGCTTTCTTT
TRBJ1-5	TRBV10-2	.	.	CASSELNQPQHF	TGCGCCAGCAGTGAGTTAAATCAGCCCCAGCATTTT
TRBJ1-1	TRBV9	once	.	CASSVDWGGNTEAFF	TGTGCCAGCAGCGTAGATTGGGGGGGGAACACTGAAGCTTTCTTT
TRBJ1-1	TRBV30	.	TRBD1	CAWSPGQQNTEAFF	TGTGCCTGGAGTCCGGGACAGCAGAACACTGAAGCTTTCTTT
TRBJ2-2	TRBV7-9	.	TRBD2	CASSSRLAVNTGELFF	TGTGCCAGCAGCTCGAGGCTAGCGGTTAACACCGGGGAGCTGTTTTTT
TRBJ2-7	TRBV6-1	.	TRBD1	CATGQGAASSYEQYF	TGTGCCACGGGACAGGGGGCCGCTAGCTCCTACGAGCAGTACTTC
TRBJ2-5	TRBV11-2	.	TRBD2	CASSRSGGHQETQYF	TGTGCCAGCAGCCGTAGCGGGGGCCACCAAGAGACCCAGTACTTC
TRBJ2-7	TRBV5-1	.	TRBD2	CASSMGSMTSGGRRYEQYF	TGCGCCAGCAGCATGGGATCAATGACTAGCGGGGGGAGACGCTACGAGCAGTACTTC
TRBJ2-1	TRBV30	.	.	CAWIDSSPYNEQFF	TGTGCCTGGATCGACTCCTCGCCCTACAATGAGCAGTTCTTC
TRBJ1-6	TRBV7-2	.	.	CASSSSRRGYNSPLHF	TGTGCCAGCAGCTCTTCTCGCCGAGGGTATAATTCACCCCTCCACTTT
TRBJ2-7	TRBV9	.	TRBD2	CASSPSSGDYYEQYF	TGTGCCAGCAGCCCTTCTAGCGGGGACTACTACGAGCAGTACTTC
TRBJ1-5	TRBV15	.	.	CATSRDRGQPQHF	TGTGCCACCAGCAGAGATCGGGGTCAGCCCCAGCATTTT